This T cell receptor beta chain was captured by sequencing in a study of technical replicates of blood from several donors. The assay was immunoSEQ multiplex PCR, and TCRdb's table has in-frame clones only and misses some. The sample shows about 83,000 clones, about 92% of them seen only once. The V segment lost 3 bases and the J segment 0 bases; nucleotides outside the gene matches: 12. This CDR3 has 18 residues. The germline V gene encodes CDR1 LGHNT and CDR2 FRNRAP. This sequence originates from a human donor in good health. The sample was T cells isolated from PBMCs. The chain couples TRBV12-5 to TRBJ2-3; TRBD1 matches at 7 bases. This chain's CDR3 is CASGFGTADHYSTDTQYF. DNA of the CDR3: TGTGCTAGTGGTTTCGGGACAGCCGATCATTATAGCACAGATACGCAGTATTTT.